This paragraph covers one T cell receptor (beta chain) sequence. Its antigen is unidentified. This sample was included in a study of blood T cells in healthy people across ages. Study-wide results and limits: Bulk PBMC profiling left naive and antigen-experienced comparisons inconclusive.

The second PCR ran about 6 to 12 cycles with a sample-barcoded 5' primer and J-beta primers. TCRdb re-called the 5' RACE reads through MiXCR, storing one row per CDR3 protein. The data contain about 1.8 million distinct CDR3 sequences, just under 50% of them singletons. The germline V gene has CDR1 LNHNV and CDR2 YYDKDF (reference sequence). The CDR3 runs to 14 residues. With 5 bases clipped from V and 1 base from J, the junction kept 5 bases outside the gene matches. The chain carries TRBV15 and TRBJ2-7; 7 bases line up with TRBD1. The sequence was collected from a woman aged 40-49 years in good health. Sequencing was done on a sample of blood. The CDR3 is CATSFGTDSYEQYF. The CDR3 bases are TGTGCCACCAGCTTCGGGACAGATTCCTACGAGCAGTACTTC.